This T cell receptor (beta chain) was sequenced during a study of blood T cells in healthy people across ages. Then a second PCR, running about 6 to 11 cycles, was carried out with a sample-barcoded 5' primer and a J-beta primer mix. Each CDR3 protein gets one entry after TCRdb re-called the 5' RACE reads with MiXCR. Among around 800,000 distinct CDR3 sequences, 20% to 30% were seen once, and the ten largest hold approximately 2.9%. The germline gives CDR1 MNHEY, CDR2 SVGAGI. The CDR3 is 16 residues long. Trimming took off 4 bases at V and 4 bases at J, with 17 bases between the two ends. This sample also appeared in a second study, on T cells of mothers and their children. According to that study: Thymic selection molds TCR recombination output in much the same way for related pairs as for unrelated pairs.

V is TRBV6-5 and J is TRBJ1-5, with a possible D match to TRBD1 (5 bases). Sequenced material: blood. This TCR was sampled from a boy younger than 18 in good health. The CDR3 region is CASSSTSGITNQPQHF. The CDR3 nucleotides read TGTGCCAGCAGTTCCACCTCAGGGATAACGAATCAGCCCCAGCATTTT.